These T cell receptor beta chains were read from a single sample in a study of cytomegalovirus exposure and HLA in healthy donors. Here immunoSEQ multiplex PCR was the method, and the copy in TCRdb shows in-frame clones only, minus some. The sample has roughly 230,000 clones, nearly 95% seen once. Sequenced: PBMCs. These receptors came from a girl aged 2 to 9 in good health and CMV-seronegative. Each CDR3 is given with its conserved first and last residue. The D gene is left open where the match is weak. Expanded clones get a size class; other rows say once, few or many, or leave the size out.

size	V	J	D	DNA	CDR3
NA	TRBV13	TRBJ1-6	TRBD1	TGTGCCAGCAGCCCGGGACAGGGGAATTCACCCCTCCACTTT	CASSPGQGNSPLHF
few	TRBV15	TRBJ1-5	NA	TGTGCCACCAGCAGAGATCAAGGGGGCAATCAGCCCCAGCATTTT	CATSRDQGGNQPQHF
NA	TRBV6-1	TRBJ2-3	TRBD2	TGTGCCAGCAGTGAGGGGCGGGGGAACACAGATACGCAGTATTTT	CASSEGRGNTDTQYF
NA	TRBV18	TRBJ1-2	TRBD1	TGTGCCAGCTCAAGGGACAGCTATGGCTACACCTTC	CASSRDSYGYTF
NA	TRBV10-3	TRBJ1-1	TRBD1	TGTGCCATCAGATTGGGCTTACAGGGGGCTACCACTGAAGCTTTCTTT	CAIRLGLQGATTEAFF
NA	TRBV5-4	TRBJ2-6	TRBD1	TGTGCCAGCAGCTTGGCACAGGGGGCTGGGGCCAACGTCCTGACTTTC	CASSLAQGAGANVLTF
NA	TRBV27	TRBJ2-1	TRBD2	TGTGCCAGCAGCGTCCTAGCGGGGCCGTACAATGAGCAGTTCTTC	CASSVLAGPYNEQFF
NA	TRBV5-1	TRBJ2-7	NA	TGCGCCAGCAGCGCAACAGGGAAGGGGCCATACGAGCAGTACTTC	CASSATGKGPYEQYF
few	TRBV30	TRBJ1-2	TRBD1	TGTGCCTGGGGGGGACAGCTGGGAGGCTACACCTTC	CAWGGQLGGYTF
NA	TRBV5-5	TRBJ2-5	NA	TGTGCCAGCAGCCACTCTAACCTACTAGGAGTGGGAGAGACCCAGTACTTC	CASSHSNLLGVGETQYF
NA	TRBV10-1	TRBJ2-7	TRBD1	TGCGCCAGCAAAACGGGACAGTCCGGCGAGCAGTACTTC	CASKTGQSGEQYF
NA	TRBV5-4	TRBJ2-1	TRBD2	TGTGCCAGCAGCTTGGGACTAGCGGGGGACACCTACAATGAGCAGTTCTTC	CASSLGLAGDTYNEQFF
NA	TRBV5-8	TRBJ2-7	NA	TGTGCCAGCAGCTTGGGGCCCCTTATGATCTTCTTC	CASSLGPLMIFF
NA	TRBV4-2	TRBJ2-3	TRBD1	TGTGCCAGCAGCCAAGAAAGGACAGGGGCCCGCACAGATACGCAGTATTTT	CASSQERTGARTDTQYF
NA	TRBV6-1	TRBJ2-2	TRBD1	TGTGCCATTCGAGACAGGGCGAGGAACACCGGGGAGCTGTTTTTT	CAIRDRARNTGELFF
once	TRBV7-6	TRBJ1-4	TRBD1	TGTGCCAGCAGCTTAGCTTTGGGGCAGGGGGTTTGTTTTGCGACTAATGAAAAACTGTTTTTT	CASSLALGQGVCFATNEKLFF
NA	TRBV28	TRBJ1-5	NA	TGTGCCAGCAGTTTGCAGGCTAATGGCAATCAGCCCCAGCATTTT	CASSLQANGNQPQHF
NA	TRBV28	TRBJ2-5	NA	TGTGCCAGCAGTTTTGGGAAACTAGCTCTGGAGACCCAGTACTTC	CASSFGKLALETQYF
NA	TRBV15	TRBJ2-5	TRBD1	TGTGCCACCAGCATGGTCTCCGGGACAGAGGAAGAGACCCAGTACTTC	CATSMVSGTEEETQYF
NA	TRBV21-1	TRBJ2-5	NA	TGTGCCAGCAGCAAAGAATGGTGTGCGGAGAAAAAGACCCAGTACTTC	CASSKEWCAEKKTQYF
NA	TRBV6-6	TRBJ2-7	NA	TGTGCCAGCAGTTACAAGGGGCAAGCCTCCTACGAGCAGTACTTC	CASSYKGQASYEQYF
NA	TRBV19	TRBJ2-2	TRBD2	TGTGCCAGTAGCCGGGGGGATTTAGACACCGGGGAGCTGTTTTTT	CASSRGDLDTGELFF
NA	TRBV5-1	TRBJ2-7	NA	TGCGCCAGCAGCCCGGGCCTAGCGCAACCGGGAGAGCAGTACTTC	CASSPGLAQPGEQYF
NA	TRBV9	TRBJ2-7	TRBD1	TGTGCCAGCAGCGACGACAGGGGGGCCTACGAGCAGTACTTC	CASSDDRGAYEQYF
NA	TRBV5-4	TRBJ2-3	TRBD2	TGTGCCAGCAGCAGACTAGCGGGAGGGACAGATACGCAGTATTTT	CASSRLAGGTDTQYF
NA	TRBV7-2	TRBJ1-5	NA	TGTGCCAGCAGCCCCACAGGGACCAGCAATCAGCCCCAGCATTTT	CASSPTGTSNQPQHF
NA	TRBV28	TRBJ1-4	NA	TGTGCCAGCAGTCCCCCACCACACCCGGACAGCCTTAATGAAAAACTGTTTTTT	CASSPPPHPDSLNEKLFF
once	TRBV18	TRBJ2-7	NA	TGTGCCAGCTCCGGAGATTACGAGCAGTACTTC	CASSGDYEQYF
NA	TRBV28	TRBJ2-1	TRBD2	TGTGCCAGCAGCTCTAGCGGGGGGCAGTACTACAATGAGCAGTTCTTC	CASSSSGGQYYNEQFF
NA	TRBV7-9	TRBJ2-7	TRBD2	TGTGCCAGCAGTTTCGGACTAGAGGGTTGGAACGAGCAGTACTTC	CASSFGLEGWNEQYF
NA	TRBV10-2	TRBJ1-5	NA	TGCGCCAGCAGTGACAGGGGCAATCAGCCCCAGCATTTT	CASSDRGNQPQHF
NA	TRBV20-1	TRBJ1-6	NA	TGCAGTGCTAGTTCTGTTTCACCCCTCCACTTT	CSASSVSPLHF
NA	TRBV6-5	TRBJ1-5	NA	TGTGCCAGCAGTTACTCTACAGAAGGTCAGCCCCAGCATTTT	CASSYSTEGQPQHF
NA	TRBV10-3	TRBJ2-5	NA	TGTGCCATCAGTGAGAACATACAAGAGACCCAGTACTTC	CAISENIQETQYF
NA	TRBV10-3	TRBJ2-4	TRBD1	TGTGCCATCAGTGGGGGACAGGGGGCCAAAAACATTCAGTACTTC	CAISGGQGAKNIQYF
NA	TRBV10-1	TRBJ2-3	TRBD1	TGCGCCAGCAGTGAGTCACAGGGGGCAACAGATACGCAGTATTTT	CASSESQGATDTQYF
NA	TRBV9	TRBJ2-7	NA	TGTGCCAGCAGCAAGGGACTTACTGGCTACGAGCAGTACTTC	CASSKGLTGYEQYF
NA	TRBV5-1	TRBJ2-1	TRBD2	TGCGCCAGCAGCCCAGCAAGGACTAGCGCCCCGGACGCCTACAATGAGCAGTTCTTC	CASSPARTSAPDAYNEQFF
NA	TRBV2	TRBJ2-7	NA	TGTGCCAGCAGTTTACTAGGAGGCCACGAGCAGTACTTC	CASSLLGGHEQYF
NA	TRBV6-6	TRBJ2-2	NA	TGTGCCAGCAGTTACACAGGCCGAACCGGGGAGCTGTTTTTT	CASSYTGRTGELFF
NA	TRBV6-6	TRBJ1-2	NA	TGTGCCAGCAGTTACAATCCAGGGCCGACTAACTATGGCTACACCTTC	CASSYNPGPTNYGYTF
NA	TRBV5-4	TRBJ2-5	NA	TGTGCCAGCAGCTTGGGTAGCCAGACCCAGTACTTC	CASSLGSQTQYF
NA	TRBV19	TRBJ1-2	NA	TGTGCCAGTAGTATAGAGGAGGGGCAGTATAACTATGGCTACACCTTC	CASSIEEGQYNYGYTF
NA	TRBV6-1	TRBJ1-5	NA	TGTGCCAGCAGTAGGACAGAAAATAGCAATCAGCCCCAGCATTTT	CASSRTENSNQPQHF
NA	TRBV13	TRBJ2-6	NA	TGTGCCAGCAGCTTAGGAGGGGCTGGGGCCAACGTCCTGACTTTC	CASSLGGAGANVLTF
NA	TRBV19	TRBJ1-5	TRBD1	TGTGCCAGTAGTCATGGGACAGCTATCCTCAATCAGCCCCAGCATTTT	CASSHGTAILNQPQHF
NA	TRBV25-1	TRBJ1-2	NA	TGTGCCAGCCGGCAAGGCGGGAATGGCTACACCTTC	CASRQGGNGYTF
NA	TRBV10-1	TRBJ2-3	NA	TGCGCCAGCAGTGATCGGGGATTCACAGATACGCAGTATTTT	CASSDRGFTDTQYF
NA	TRBV5-4	TRBJ1-2	NA	TGTGCCAGCAGCTTGGTTCAGGACTTCTATGGCTACACCTTC	CASSLVQDFYGYTF
NA	TRBV20-1	TRBJ1-3	NA	TGCAGTGCTAGAGTGGTCGGCACCATATATTTT	CSARVVGTIYF
once	TRBV7-9	TRBJ2-4	NA	TGTGCCAGCAGCCTCGGGGCCGGGACTCAAAACATTCAGTACTTC	CASSLGAGTQNIQYF